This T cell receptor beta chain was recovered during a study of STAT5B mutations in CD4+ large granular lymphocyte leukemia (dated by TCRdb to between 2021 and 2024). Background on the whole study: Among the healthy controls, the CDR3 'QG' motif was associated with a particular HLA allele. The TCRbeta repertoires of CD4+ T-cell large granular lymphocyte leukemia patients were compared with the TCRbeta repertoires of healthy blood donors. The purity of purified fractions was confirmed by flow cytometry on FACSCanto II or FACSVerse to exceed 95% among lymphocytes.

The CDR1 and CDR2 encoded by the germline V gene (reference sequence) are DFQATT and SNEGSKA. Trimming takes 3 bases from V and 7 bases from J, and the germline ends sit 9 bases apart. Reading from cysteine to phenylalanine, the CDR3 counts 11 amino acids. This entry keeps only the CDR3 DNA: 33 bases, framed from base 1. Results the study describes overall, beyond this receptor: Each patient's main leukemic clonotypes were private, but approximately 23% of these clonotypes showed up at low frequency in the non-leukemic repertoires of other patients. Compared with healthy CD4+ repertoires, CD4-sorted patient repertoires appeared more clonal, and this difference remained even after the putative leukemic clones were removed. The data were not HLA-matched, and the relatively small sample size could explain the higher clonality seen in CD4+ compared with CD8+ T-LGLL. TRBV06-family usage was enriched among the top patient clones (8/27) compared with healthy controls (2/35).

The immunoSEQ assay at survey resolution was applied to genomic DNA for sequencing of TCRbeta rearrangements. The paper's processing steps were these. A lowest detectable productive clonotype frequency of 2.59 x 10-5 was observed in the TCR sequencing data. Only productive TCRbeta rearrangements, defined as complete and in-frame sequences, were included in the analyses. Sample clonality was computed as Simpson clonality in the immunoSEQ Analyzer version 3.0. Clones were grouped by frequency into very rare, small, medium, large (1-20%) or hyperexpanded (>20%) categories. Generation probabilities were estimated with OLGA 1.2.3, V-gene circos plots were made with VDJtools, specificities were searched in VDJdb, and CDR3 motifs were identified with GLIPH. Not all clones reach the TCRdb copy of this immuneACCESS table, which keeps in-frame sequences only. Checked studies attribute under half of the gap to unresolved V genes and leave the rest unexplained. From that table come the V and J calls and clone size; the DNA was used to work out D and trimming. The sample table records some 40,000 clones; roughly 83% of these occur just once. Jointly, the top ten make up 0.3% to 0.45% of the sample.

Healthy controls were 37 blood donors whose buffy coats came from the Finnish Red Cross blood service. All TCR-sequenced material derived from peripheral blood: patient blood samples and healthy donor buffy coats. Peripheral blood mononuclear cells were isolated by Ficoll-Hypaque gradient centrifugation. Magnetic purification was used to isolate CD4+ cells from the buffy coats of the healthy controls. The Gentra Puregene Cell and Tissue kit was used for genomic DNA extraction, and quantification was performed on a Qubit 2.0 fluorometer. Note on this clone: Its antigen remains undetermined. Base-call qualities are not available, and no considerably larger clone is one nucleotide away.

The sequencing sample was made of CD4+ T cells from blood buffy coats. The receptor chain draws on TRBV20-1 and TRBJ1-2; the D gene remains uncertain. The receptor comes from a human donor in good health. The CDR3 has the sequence CSAREPSGYTF. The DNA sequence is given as TGCAGTGCTAGGGAGCCTAGTGGCTACACCTTC.